The 10 T cell receptor beta chains listed next were all sequenced from one sample in a study of OX40 agonist ivuxolimab in advanced cancers. Profiling relied on immunoSEQ multiplex PCR, and the TCRdb table lists in-frame clones only, not all of them. The top ten clones hold approximately 6.8% of a sample with approximately 60,000 clones, more than 65% of them seen once. The sequencing used CD4+ or CD8+ T cells sorted from blood, collected in a trial of the OX40 agonist ivuxolimab. The source is an adult with an advanced solid tumor such as melanoma, head and neck, liver or kidney cancer.

The chain employs TRBV27 and TRBJ1-1, with 7 bases matching TRBD1. CDR1 MNHEY and CDR2 SMNVEV come from the germline V gene (reference sequence). CDR3 length: 15 amino acids. V lost 7 bases to trimming and J lost 3 bases; unmatched junction nucleotides: 11. The CDR3 is CASIPGQARYTEAFF. The CDR3 DNA is TGTGCCAGCATCCCAGGACAGGCGAGGTACACTGAAGCTTTCTTT.

This clone is classed as medium-sized. V and J are TRBV28 and TRBJ1-1, with a weak D call TRBD1 (5 bases). Germline values: CDR1 MDHEN, CDR2 SYDVKM. The V and J ends lost 7 bases and 7 bases respectively, with 16 bases between them. The CDR3 loop spans 13 amino acids. CDR3 in DNA: TGTGCCAGCATCTTGCGACAGCGGAGTGAAGCTTTCTTT. Its protein product is CASILRQRSEAFF.

The chain couples TRBV7-8 to TRBJ2-7; possible D gene TRBD1, 6 bases. The germline CDR1 and CDR2 sequences are SGHVS and FQNEAQ. The CDR3 loop spans 16 amino acids. Trimming took 2 bases from V and 2 from J, leaving 16 bases between them. The CDR3 loop is CASSLWWQGIPYEQYF. In nucleotides, the CDR3 is TGTGCCAGCAGCTTATGGTGGCAGGGGATCCCCTACGAGCAGTACTTC.

This sequence joins TRBV4-1 and TRBJ1-2, with D uncertain. The CDR3 runs 15 residues. Germline CDR1 reads MGHRA; CDR2 reads YSYEKL. V was pared by 1 base and J by 4 bases, with 13 bases between. The CDR3 bases are TGCGCCAGCAGCCAAGGACACAGTCAATTCTATGGCTACACCTTC. Its translation is CASSQGHSQFYGYTF.

The rearrangement links TRBV10-2 to TRBJ1-6; TRBD1 matches 8 bases. The CDR3 contains 14 residues. V gave up 6 bases and J gave up 5 bases; unmatched junction bases: 3. Germline values: CDR1 WSHSY, CDR2 SAAADI. The CDR3 protein is CASSGQGHNSPLHF. The DNA for the CDR3 is TGCGCCAGCAGCGGACAGGGCCATAATTCACCCCTCCACTTT.

This chain joins TRBV2 and TRBJ1-2; a weak D match, TRBD1 (5 bases). CDR3 size: 13 residues. The V gene lost 5 bases and the J gene lost 4 bases, with 11 bases spanning the gap. Germline assignment: CDR1 SNHLY and CDR2 FYNNEI. CDR3 region: CASSRGPGYGYTF. CDR3 coding DNA: TGTGCCAGCAGTAGGGGACCGGGCTATGGCTACACCTTC. Combining the CDR3 with reference TRBV2 and TRBJ1-2 gives the whole variable domain EPEVTQTPSHQVTQMGQEVILRCVPISNHLYFYWYRQILGQKVEFLVSFYNNEISEKSEIFDDQFSVERPDGSNFTLKIRSTKLEDSAMYFCASSRGPGYGYTFGSGTRLTVV.

The V gene is TRBV18, the J gene TRBJ2-5; D is possibly TRBD1 (5 bases). Germline V lookup: CDR1 KGHSH, CDR2 LQKENI. The length of the CDR3 is 11 residues. V lost 3 bases and J lost 10, with 9 bases in between. CDR3 protein: CASSPGQFQYF. Written as DNA, the CDR3 is TGTGCCAGCTCACCGGGGCAGTTCCAGTACTTC.

The count of this clone is one. This chain uses TRBV13 with TRBJ1-1; tentatively, D is TRBD1 (6 bases). Germline V gene data show CDR1 as PRHDT and CDR2 as FYEKMQ (reference sequence). Trimming removed 1 base at V and 1 base at J, with 16 bases between. The CDR3 is 17 residues long. The CDR3 sequence is CASSLEALGHQNTEAFF. The CDR3 bases are TGTGCCAGCAGCTTAGAAGCTCTGGGACACCAGAACACTGAAGCTTTCTTT.

The V call is TRBV27, the J call TRBJ2-6; maybe TRBD2 (7 bases). The germline V and J ends were trimmed by 2 bases and 2 bases, with 22 bases remaining between them. This CDR3 has 20 amino acids. Germline V CDR1 and CDR2: MNHEY, SMNVEV (reference sequence). The CDR3 region is CASSLARGGARGTGANVLTF. The DNA of the CDR3 is TGTGCCAGCAGTTTAGCGCGAGGGGGGGCGCGGGGAACTGGGGCCAACGTCCTGACTTTC.

This clone was found a few times. The rearrangement links TRBV5-6 to TRBJ2-5; D uncertain. The germline CDR1 and CDR2 sequences are SGHDT and YYEEEE. Trimming took off 1 base at V and 2 bases at J, with 12 bases between the two ends. The CDR3 contains 15 residues. CDR3 region: CASSLTVQNQETQYF. The CDR3 DNA reads TGTGCCAGCAGCTTGACCGTACAGAATCAAGAGACCCAGTACTTC.